The sequence of this TCR beta chain was determined in a study of T cell responses to AZD1222 COVID-19 vaccine. About this clone itself: What it recognizes is unknown.

Study-level results: In the spike-specific TCR repertoire, nearly half reportedly target unmutated variant regions. Most donors were white British and more were female, and clonal diversity was possibly underestimated. Spike was spanned by vaccine-associated CD4 TCRs, which were dominant at 160-218 and 743-854. Baseline seropositives among AZD1222 recipients totaled only five or six.

Assay used: immunoSEQ multiplex PCR; TCRdb lists only in-frame clones, some missing. The table includes under 200,000 clones, 90% detected once. Germline V gene data show CDR1 as SGDLS and CDR2 as YYNGEE. The CDR3 covers 19 residues. The V gene lost 0 bases and the J gene lost 1 base, with 19 bases spanning the gap. Material: peripheral blood, obtained on day 0 of AZD1222 vaccination. J is TRBJ2-2 and V is TRBV9, with D perhaps being TRBD1 or TRBD2 (6 bases each). The receptor's source is an adult in good health. The CDR3 nucleotides read TGTGCCAGCAGCGTAGCCGGGAGATGGACAGCGCTGAACACCGGGGAGCTGTTTTTT. This codes for CASSVAGRWTALNTGELFF.